The entry below gives a single T cell receptor beta chain sequence along with its context. These data are taken from a study of blood T cell repertoires in COVID-19. V was clipped by 2 bases and J by 3 bases, with 7 bases between them. Germline V gives CDR1 MNHEY, CDR2 SVGEGT. This CDR3 is built from 13 residues. Original processing methods: It was from reference gene primer amplification that nucleated cell counts were estimated. The repertoire was sequenced with immunoSEQ multiplex PCR; TCRdb's copy has only in-frame clones and lacks some. That table furnishes V, J and clone size, whereas the DNA furnished D and trimming. The repertoire holds 280,000 or so clones, with 90% as singletons.

Sequencing was carried out using PBMCs or T cells enriched from blood (not recorded which). The receptor was isolated from a woman between 18 and 29 years old with acute COVID-19. This chain connects TRBV6-2 or TRBV6-3 to TRBJ1-1, with D hard to call. In DNA, the CDR3 is TGTGCCAGCAGTTACCGTCAGGACACTGAAGCTTTCTTT. Encoded protein: CASSYRQDTEAFF.